The T cell receptor beta chain described here comes from a study of T cell responses to AZD1222 COVID-19 vaccine. General study results and limits: White British ancestry dominated among donors, who included more females, and clonal diversity was possibly underestimated. The reported proportion of spike-specific TCRs targeting unmutated variant regions was nearly half.

TCRdb's copy holds only in-frame clones and misses some; the assay was immunoSEQ multiplex PCR. The sample has 99,000 or so clones, around nine tenths seen once. A remark on this clone: Its target is not known.

V trimming: 2 bases; J trimming: 4 bases; junction bases outside the gene matches: 5. Germline CDR1 is SGDLS and CDR2 is YYNGEE. There are 14 residues in the CDR3. This clonotype was sampled from an adult who received the MenACWY meningococcal vaccine as a control. Sequenced material: peripheral blood, taken 28 days after the second dose of the MenACWY control vaccine. This chain joins TRBV9 and TRBJ2-7; 8 bases match TRBD1. CDR3 amino acids: CASSVRQGSYEQYF. The DNA for the CDR3 is TGTGCCAGCAGCGTTAGACAGGGGTCATACGAGCAGTACTTC.